This TCR beta chain was sequenced for a study of blood T cell repertoires in COVID-19. Study-level information: Acute-phase and convalescent COVID-19 samples originated in the United States, Italy and Spain. T cells, B-cell-depleted T cells, or PBMCs provided the cDNA or gDNA that served as material.

The V gene's germline CDR1 is SGHNT and CDR2 YENEEA. This CDR3 comprises 15 residues. Trimming removed 2 bases from V and 3 bases from J; junction bases left unmatched: 2. Those enrolled in Seattle joined during active infection and were followed longitudinally afterward. Under the authors' procedure: Scientists estimated how many nucleated cells there were by amplifying reference gene primers. Assay used: immunoSEQ multiplex PCR; TCRdb lists only in-frame clones, some missing. D and trimming were read from the DNA, whereas the V and J calls and clone size are those reported in that table. The table shows about 170,000 clones, with around 90% occurring only once.

This receptor was taken from a man between 18 and 35 years old with COVID-19, enrolled during active disease. The specimen was peripheral blood. The chain combines TRBV11-3 with TRBJ2-1; 9 bases are shared with TRBD2. CDR3 amino acids: CASSLRLADYNEQFF. CDR3 in DNA: TGTGCCAGCAGCTTAAGACTAGCGGACTACAATGAGCAGTTCTTC.